Each of the 28 T cell receptor gamma chains below was sequenced from the same sample in a study of gamma delta lymphoproliferative disorders and STAT genes. TCRdb re-analyzed the multiplex PCR reads via CATT. Found here are about 4,100 gamma-chain clones, about 6.5% of them singletons; the top ten hold approximately 34%. Genomic DNA from isolated PBMCs served as the sequencing template. The sequenced sample was blood. The receptors derive from a human donor in good health.

This clone was recorded many times. The chain links TRGV5 to TRGJ1 or TRGJ2. Germline matching of the DNA provided the J gene here, since TCRdb leaves it blank. CDR1 and CDR2 from the germline V gene are VINAFY and YDVSNSKD. The CDR3 contains 13 residues. V was clipped by 3 bases and J by 6 bases; unmatched bases: 8. The CDR3 DNA reads as TGTGCCACCTGGGACGGCCACCGTTATAAGAAACTCTTT. It is translated as CATWDGHRYKKLF.

This clone is labeled medium-sized. V and J are TRGV2 and TRGJP2. TCRdb gives no J gene; it was assigned here by matching the DNA to germline. Trimming took 1 base from V and 3 from J; bases not matched to a gene: 2. Germline CDR1 and CDR2: EGSNGY and YDSYNSKV. The CDR3 is 14 amino acids. In nucleotides, the CDR3 is TGTGCCACCTGGGACGGTGGTAGTGATTGGATCAAGACGTTT. The encoded protein is CATWDGGSDWIKTF.

Judged by abundance, this clone is medium-sized. CDR3 in DNA: TGTGCCACCTGGGACGGGCGCCCGAAACTCTTT. Translating gives CATWDGRPKLF. The V gene is TRGV2, the J gene TRGJ1 or TRGJ2. In the absence of a J gene in TCRdb, the DNA was matched to germline to assign it here. This CDR3 contains 11 residues. J gave up 12 bases and V 0 bases, and 5 bases lay outside the gene matches. Germline loops: CDR1 EGSNGY, CDR2 YDSYNSKV.

This clone was seen repeatedly, ten times or more. V is TRGV3 and J is TRGJP1. No J gene was available from TCRdb, and it was assigned here by a germline match of the DNA. This CDR3 comprises 15 residues. V gave up 3 bases and J gave up 3 bases; unmatched junction bases: 7. Germline V gene data show CDR1 as VTNTFY and CDR2 as YDVSTARD (reference sequence). CDR3 loop: CATWDEAATGWFKIF. The CDR3 nucleotides read TGTGCCACCTGGGACGAGGCGGCCACTGGTTGGTTCAAGATATTT.

This clone occurred a few times. The chain uses TRGV5 and TRGJ1 or TRGJ2. In the absence of a J gene in TCRdb, the DNA was matched to germline to assign it here. J gave up 6 bases and V 8 bases, and 4 bases lay outside the gene matches. Germline V gives CDR1 VINAFY, CDR2 YDVSNSKD. The CDR3 spans 10 residues. DNA for the CDR3: TGTGCCACCTTCCCTTATAAGAAACTCTTT. It is translated as CATFPYKKLF.

This clone was recorded many times. This chain joins TRGV4 and TRGJP1. The J gene is absent in TCRdb and was assigned here via DNA matching to germline. The germline V gene encodes CDR1 EGSTGY and CDR2 YDSYTSSV. CDR3 length equals 15 residues. V lost 0 bases, J lost 4 bases, and 5 bases stayed unmatched. CDR3 region: CATWDGPYTGWFKIF. The CDR3 region has the DNA TGTGCCACCTGGGATGGGCCCTACACTGGTTGGTTCAAGATATTT.

This clone is medium-sized (0.01 to 0.1%). The chain has TRGV2 and TRGJP1. TCRdb lists no J gene, so it was determined here by aligning the DNA to germline. The CDR3 is 16 amino acids. The germline gives CDR1 EGSNGY, CDR2 YDSYNSKV. The junction had 4 bases not matched to a gene; V was cut back by 0 bases and J by 0 bases. CDR3 sequence reads: CATWDGRDTTGWFKIF. The CDR3 DNA is TGTGCCACCTGGGACGGGAGAGATACCACTGGTTGGTTCAAGATATTT.

Of note for this clone: One end of the junction fails to match germline, which may point to a read error. This rearrangement joins TRGV4 to TRGJ1 or TRGJ2. Assignment of the J gene here rests on matching the DNA to germline, because TCRdb gives none. The CDR3 sequence is 10 residues long. CDR1 and CDR2 from the germline V gene are EGSTGY and YDSYTSSV. The CDR3 region is CATWAYEKLF. The CDR3 nucleotides are TGTGCCACCTGGGCTTATGAGAAACTCTTT.

This clone was picked up a small number of times. The V call is TRGV9, the J call TRGJ1 or TRGJ2. Since TCRdb gives no J gene, matching the DNA to germline was used here to assign it. V trimming: 2 bases; J trimming: 4 bases; junction bases outside the gene matches: 5. Germline CDR1 and CDR2: GITISATS and ISYDGTV (reference sequence). The CDR3 is 13 amino acids. CDR3 sequence reads: CALWEATYYKKLF. CDR3 nucleotides: TGTGCCTTGTGGGAGGCCACATATTATAAGAAACTCTTT.

Relative to its sample, this clone is medium-sized. The chain uses TRGV3 and TRGJ1 or TRGJ2. No J segment appears in TCRdb, so it was assigned here by matching the sequence to germline. V trimming: 3 bases; J trimming: 1 base; junction bases outside the gene matches: 6. Germline CDR1 VTNTFY, CDR2 YDVSTARD (reference sequence). CDR3 length: 14 amino acids. In nucleotides, the CDR3 is TGTGCCACCTGGGACGGCTCCAATTATTATAAGAAACTCTTT. This gives the protein CATWDGSNYYKKLF.

This clone was observed a few times. The CDR3 here is CALWVRKKLF. The CDR3 DNA is TGTGCCTTGTGGGTGAGGAAGAAACTCTTT. The genes are TRGV9 and TRGJ1 or TRGJ2. Since TCRdb gives no J gene, matching the DNA to germline was used here to assign it. The CDR3 totals 10 residues. Germline-derived CDR1 and CDR2 are GITISATS and ISYDGTV (reference sequence). The junction had 5 bases not matched to a gene; V was cut back by 5 bases and J by 10 bases.

This clone turned up a few times. The chain is built from TRGV10 and TRGJ1 or TRGJ2. TCRdb records no J gene; here it was assigned by comparing the DNA to germline. TRGV10 is identified as an open reading frame with a role that is uncertain. Trimming took 13 bases from V and 4 from J; bases not matched to a gene: 2. The CDR3 is 9 amino acids. The CDR3 spells CAVYYKKLF. The CDR3 DNA follows: TGTGCTGTGTATTATAAGAAACTCTTT.

Judged by abundance, this clone is large. Within the sample, other DNA sequences also encode this same CDR3. The V and J genes are TRGV10 and TRGJ1 or TRGJ2. Since TCRdb gives no J gene, matching the DNA to germline was used here to assign it. TRGV10 is recorded as an ORF, its role being uncertain. CDR3 length equals 11 residues. Losses at the gene ends were 8 bases for V and 2 bases for J; bases not matched to a gene: 1. The CDR3 bases are TGTGCTGCGTGGGATTATTATAAGAAACTCTTT. Protein product: CAAWDYYKKLF.

This clone was recorded many times. V usage is TRGV10 and J usage is TRGJ1 or TRGJ2. The J gene was missing in TCRdb and was found by matching the end of the DNA to germline. TRGV10 is placed among ORFs of uncertain function. J lost 2 bases, V lost 8 bases, and 22 bases had no gene match. The CDR3 is 18 amino acids. The CDR3 coding sequence is TGTGCTGCGTGGGACCTTTGGGTGAAAATTCTAGATTATTATAAGAAACTCTTT. Translating gives CAAWDLWVKILDYYKKLF.

This clone has a count of ten or more. This chain joins TRGV5 and TRGJ1 or TRGJ2. Here the J gene came from matching the DNA to germline, since TCRdb omits it. The junction had 9 bases not matched to a gene; V was cut back by 7 bases and J by 12 bases. From germline, CDR1 is VINAFY and CDR2 YDVSNSKD. The CDR3 totals 10 residues. As DNA, the CDR3 is TGTGCCACCTGCCCCTGGGGGAAACTCTTT. Translating it yields CATCPWGKLF.

By share of the sample, this clone is medium-sized. V is TRGV3 and J is TRGJ1 or TRGJ2. Here the J gene was assigned by germline matching of the DNA, as TCRdb has none. Germline CDR1 reads VTNTFY; CDR2 reads YDVSTARD (reference sequence). This CDR3 has 16 amino acids. V dropped 0 bases and J dropped 9; count of bases not matched to a gene: 17. CDR3 sequence (DNA): TGTGCCACCTGGGACAGGCCAATGGTGCCCCTGTCTAAGAAACTCTTT. Amino acids: CATWDRPMVPLSKKLF.

This clone is categorized as medium-sized. The limits of the CDR3 on the DNA are not certain, so only TCRdb's listed CDR3 is given. The J gene was not called, though the V gene is TRGV11. TRGV11 has ORF status, its function being uncertain. The CDR3 numbers 16 amino acids, ends counted. CDR3 in amino acids: CTTVPAGSIQPNKKLF.

By share of the sample, this clone is medium-sized. The chain combines TRGV8 with TRGJP1. TCRdb offers no J gene call, so here the DNA was matched to germline to obtain one. The trim removed 0 bases at V and 4 bases at J, leaving 2 bases unmatched. The CDR3 runs 14 residues. Looked up from germline, CDR1 is VENAVY and CDR2 is YDSYNSRV. CDR3: CATWDRVTGWFKIF. The CDR3 nucleotides read TGTGCCACCTGGGATAGGGTCACTGGTTGGTTCAAGATATTT.

This clone has ten or more counts. The V gene is TRGV4, the J gene TRGJ1 or TRGJ2. The CDR3 sequence is 9 residues long. The V gene's germline CDR1 is EGSTGY and CDR2 YDSYTSSV. Trimming took 4 bases from V and 12 from J; bases not matched to a gene: 3. DNA for the CDR3: TGTGCCACCTGGGACCCGAAACTCTTT. Encoded protein: CATWDPKLF.

In this sample, this clone is medium-sized. The rearrangement links TRGV10 to TRGJ1 or TRGJ2. TCRdb lists no J gene, so it was determined here by aligning the DNA to germline. TRGV10 is sorted into the ORF group, with uncertain function. The CDR3 has 16 residues. J gave up 3 bases and V 8 bases, and 17 bases lay outside the gene matches. The CDR3 bases are TGTGCTGCGTGGGATTATAACGTATCCGGTTATTATAAGAAACTCTTT. This gives the protein CAAWDYNVSGYYKKLF.

This clone was found many times. The chain uses TRGV5 and TRGJ1 or TRGJ2. TCRdb carries no J gene annotation; the J gene was assigned here by matching the DNA with germline. In germline, CDR1 is VINAFY, CDR2 YDVSNSKD. This CDR3 spans 11 amino acids. V lost 0 bases, J lost 12 bases, and 5 bases stayed unmatched. In DNA form, the CDR3 reads TGTGCCACCTGGGACAGGCTTACGAAACTCTTT. Translating gives CATWDRLTKLF.

This clone showed up just once. The chain uses TRGV4 and TRGJ1 or TRGJ2. TCRdb carries no J gene annotation; the J gene was assigned here by matching the DNA with germline. Germline V gene sequence: CDR1 EGSTGY, CDR2 YDSYTSSV. The CDR3 is 11 amino acids. J lost 12 bases, V lost 1 base, and 6 bases had no gene match. CDR3 sequence reads: CATWDGVWKLF. The CDR3 DNA sequence: TGTGCCACCTGGGATGGCGTCTGGAAACTCTTT.

The table lists this clone with a few counts. The V gene is TRGV3, the J gene TRGJP1. Since TCRdb gives no J gene, matching the DNA to germline was used here to assign it. The germline V gene has CDR1 VTNTFY and CDR2 YDVSTARD (reference sequence). V gave up 6 bases and J gave up 4 bases; unmatched junction bases: 2. The CDR3 contains 12 residues. CDR3 loop: CATWITGWFKIF. For the CDR3, the DNA is TGTGCCACCTGGATCACTGGTTGGTTCAAGATATTT.

Remarks on this clone: Because the CDR3's place on the DNA is in doubt, the DNA is left out and the CDR3 is given as listed by TCRdb. The V segment is TRGV10, and no J call was made. TRGV10 is sorted into the ORF group, with uncertain function. Termini included, the CDR3 measures 17 amino acids. CDR3 residues: CAAWDYKRNSLAVEQHF.

This clone was detected a few times. The rearrangement uses TRGV5 and TRGJ1 or TRGJ2. The J gene is absent in TCRdb and was assigned here via DNA matching to germline. Per the germline V gene, CDR1 is VINAFY and CDR2 is YDVSNSKD. CDR3 length: 12 amino acids. Trimming cost V 6 bases and J 10 bases; bases outside gene matches: 12. The CDR3 DNA reads as TGTGCCACCTGGTTCCTAGGGTCCAAGAAACTCTTT. It codes for CATWFLGSKKLF.

The gene calls are TRGV8 and TRGJP. TCRdb records no J gene; here it was assigned by comparing the DNA to germline. Germline CDR1 is VENAVY and CDR2 is YDSYNSRV. With V trimmed by 1 base and J by 17 bases, 14 bases remained unmatched. The CDR3 sequence is 16 residues long. CDR3 nucleotide sequence: TGTGCCACCTGGGATAGTCTGCGAGTTGGGCAAAAAATCAAGGTATTT. Its translation: CATWDSLRVGQKIKVF.

Within the sample, this clone is medium-sized. This sample also contains other DNA sequences that code for the same CDR3. The chain joins TRGV3 to TRGJ1 or TRGJ2. TCRdb is silent on the J gene; assignment here came from matching the DNA to germline. CDR1 and CDR2 (germline): VTNTFY, YDVSTARD (reference sequence). The trim removed 0 bases at V and 6 bases at J, leaving 5 bases unmatched. There are 13 residues in the CDR3. CDR3 sequence: CATWDRPAYKKLF. CDR3 bases: TGTGCCACCTGGGACAGGCCTGCTTATAAGAAACTCTTT.

By sample fraction, this clone is medium-sized (0.01 to 0.1%). The chain couples TRGV8 to TRGJ1 or TRGJ2. Matching the DNA to germline supplied the J gene, which TCRdb does not give. Looked up from germline, CDR1 is VENAVY and CDR2 is YDSYNSRV. J was trimmed by 0 bases and V by 1 base; bases with no gene match: 6. The CDR3 totals 15 residues. CDR3 nucleotides: TGTGCCACCTGGGATAGCCTGATGAATTATTATAAGAAACTCTTT. This gives the protein CATWDSLMNYYKKLF.